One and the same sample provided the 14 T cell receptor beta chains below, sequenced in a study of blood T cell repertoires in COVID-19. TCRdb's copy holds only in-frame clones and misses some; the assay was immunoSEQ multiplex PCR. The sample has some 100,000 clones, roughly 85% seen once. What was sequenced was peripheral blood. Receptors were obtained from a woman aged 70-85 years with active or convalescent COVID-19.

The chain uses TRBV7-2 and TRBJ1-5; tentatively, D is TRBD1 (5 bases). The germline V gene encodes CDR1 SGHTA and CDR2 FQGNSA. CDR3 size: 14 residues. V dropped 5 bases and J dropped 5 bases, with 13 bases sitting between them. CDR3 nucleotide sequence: TGTGCCAGCAGCACGGGGGACGGTCATCAGCCCCAGCATTTT. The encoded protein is CASSTGDGHQPQHF.

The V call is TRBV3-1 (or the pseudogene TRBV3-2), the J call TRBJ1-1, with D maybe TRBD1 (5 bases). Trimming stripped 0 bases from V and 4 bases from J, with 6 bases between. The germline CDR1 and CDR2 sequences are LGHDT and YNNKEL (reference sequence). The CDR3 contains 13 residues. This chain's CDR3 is CASSQDRVTEAFF. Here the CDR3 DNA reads TGTGCCAGCAGCCAAGACAGGGTCACTGAAGCTTTCTTT.

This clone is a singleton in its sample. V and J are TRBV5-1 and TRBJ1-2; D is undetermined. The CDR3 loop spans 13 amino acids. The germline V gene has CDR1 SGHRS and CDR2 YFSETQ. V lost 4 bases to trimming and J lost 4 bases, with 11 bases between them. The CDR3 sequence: CASSGTETYGYTF. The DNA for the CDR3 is TGCGCCAGCAGCGGCACAGAGACCTATGGCTACACCTTC.

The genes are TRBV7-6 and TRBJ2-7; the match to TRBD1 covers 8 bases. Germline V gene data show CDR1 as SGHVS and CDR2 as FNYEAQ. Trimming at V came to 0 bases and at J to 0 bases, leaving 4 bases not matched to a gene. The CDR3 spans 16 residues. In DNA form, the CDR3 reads TGTGCCAGCAGCTTAGCGACGGGACAGGCCTCCTACGAGCAGTACTTC. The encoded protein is CASSLATGQASYEQYF.

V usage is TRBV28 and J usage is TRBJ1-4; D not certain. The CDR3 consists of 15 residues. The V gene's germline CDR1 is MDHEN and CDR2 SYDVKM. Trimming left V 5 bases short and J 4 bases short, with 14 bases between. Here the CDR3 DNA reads TGTGCCAGCAGTACGGGAGCCTCGGATAATGAAAAACTGTTTTTT. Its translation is CASSTGASDNEKLFF.

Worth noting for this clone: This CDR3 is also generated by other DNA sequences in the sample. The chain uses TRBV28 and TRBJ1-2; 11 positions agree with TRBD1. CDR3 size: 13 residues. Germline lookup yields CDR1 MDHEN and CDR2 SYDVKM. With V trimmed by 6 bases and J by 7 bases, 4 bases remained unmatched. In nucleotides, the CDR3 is TGTGCCAGCAGCCCAGGGACAGGGGGTGGCTACACCTTC. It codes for CASSPGTGGGYTF.

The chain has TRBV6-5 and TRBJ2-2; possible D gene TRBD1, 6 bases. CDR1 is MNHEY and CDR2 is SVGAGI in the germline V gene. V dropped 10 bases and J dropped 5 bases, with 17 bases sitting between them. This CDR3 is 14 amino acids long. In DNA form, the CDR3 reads TGTGCCATACGTGCAGGGGTTTTGACCGGGGAGCTGTTTTTT. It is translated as CAIRAGVLTGELFF.

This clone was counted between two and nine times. The CDR3 coding sequence is TGTGCCAGCAGCTGGGACAGGACTACCTACGAGCAGTACTTC. Protein sequence: CASSWDRTTYEQYF. This chain uses TRBV7-2 with TRBJ2-7; 8 nucleotides align to TRBD1. Germline lookup yields CDR1 SGHTA and CDR2 FQGNSA. The CDR3 is made up of 14 amino acids. V shed 4 bases and J 2 bases; nucleotides not matched to a gene: 4.

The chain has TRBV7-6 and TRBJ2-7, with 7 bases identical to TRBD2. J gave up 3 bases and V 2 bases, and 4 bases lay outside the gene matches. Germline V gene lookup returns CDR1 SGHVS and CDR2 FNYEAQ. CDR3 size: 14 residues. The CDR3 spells CASSLLGGSYEQYF. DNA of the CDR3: TGTGCCAGCAGCTTACTGGGCGGGAGCTACGAGCAGTACTTC.

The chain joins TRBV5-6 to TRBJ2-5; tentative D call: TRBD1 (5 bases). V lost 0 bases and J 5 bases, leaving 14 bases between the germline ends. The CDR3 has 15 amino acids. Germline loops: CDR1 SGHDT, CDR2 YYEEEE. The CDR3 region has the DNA TGTGCCAGCAGCTTGGGACAGCTACAAGTTGAGACCCAGTACTTC. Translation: CASSLGQLQVETQYF. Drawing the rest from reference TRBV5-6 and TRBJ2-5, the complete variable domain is DAGVTQSPTHLIKTRGQQVTLRCSPKSGHDTVSWYQQALGQGPQFIFQYYEEEERQRGNFPDRFSGHQFPNYSSELNVNALLLGDSALYLCASSLGQLQVETQYFGPGTRLLVL.

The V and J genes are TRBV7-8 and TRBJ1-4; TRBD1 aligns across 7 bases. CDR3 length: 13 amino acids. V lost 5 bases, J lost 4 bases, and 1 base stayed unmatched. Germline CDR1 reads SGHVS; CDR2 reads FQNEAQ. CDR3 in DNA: TGTGCCAGCAGCCGGGACAGTAATGAAAAACTGTTTTTT. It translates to CASSRDSNEKLFF.

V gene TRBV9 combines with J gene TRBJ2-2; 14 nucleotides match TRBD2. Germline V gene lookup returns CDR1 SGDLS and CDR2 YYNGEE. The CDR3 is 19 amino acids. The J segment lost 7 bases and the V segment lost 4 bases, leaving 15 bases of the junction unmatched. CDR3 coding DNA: TGTGCCAGCAGCCGGGGACCGGGACTAGCGGGAGTAACCGGCGGGGAGCTGTTTTTT. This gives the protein CASSRGPGLAGVTGGELFF.

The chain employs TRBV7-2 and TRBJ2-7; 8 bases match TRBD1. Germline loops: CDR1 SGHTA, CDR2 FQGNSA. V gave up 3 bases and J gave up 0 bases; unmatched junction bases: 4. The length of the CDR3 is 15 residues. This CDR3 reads CASSLDRAISYEQYF. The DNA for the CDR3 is TGTGCCAGCAGCTTGGACAGGGCTATCTCCTACGAGCAGTACTTC.

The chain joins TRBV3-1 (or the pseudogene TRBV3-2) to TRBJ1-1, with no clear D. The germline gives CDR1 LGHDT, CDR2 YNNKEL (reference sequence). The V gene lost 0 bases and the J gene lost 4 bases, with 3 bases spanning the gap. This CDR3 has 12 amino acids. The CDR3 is CASSQESTEAFF. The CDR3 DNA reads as TGTGCCAGCAGCCAAGAGAGCACTGAAGCTTTCTTT.